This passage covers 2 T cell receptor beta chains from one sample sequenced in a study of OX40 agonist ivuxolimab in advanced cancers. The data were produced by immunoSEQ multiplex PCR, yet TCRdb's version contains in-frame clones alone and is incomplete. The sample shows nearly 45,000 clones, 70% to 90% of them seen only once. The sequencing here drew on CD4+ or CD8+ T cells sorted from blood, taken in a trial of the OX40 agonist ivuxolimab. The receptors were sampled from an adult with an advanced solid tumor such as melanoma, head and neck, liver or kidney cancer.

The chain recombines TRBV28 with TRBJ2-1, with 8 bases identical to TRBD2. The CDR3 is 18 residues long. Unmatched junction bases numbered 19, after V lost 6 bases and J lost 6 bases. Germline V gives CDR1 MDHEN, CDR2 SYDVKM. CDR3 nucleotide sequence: TGTGCCAGCAGACTTGGGAGGTTTCGGAGCGGGAGTCTCAATGAGCAGTTCTTC. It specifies CASRLGRFRSGSLNEQFF.

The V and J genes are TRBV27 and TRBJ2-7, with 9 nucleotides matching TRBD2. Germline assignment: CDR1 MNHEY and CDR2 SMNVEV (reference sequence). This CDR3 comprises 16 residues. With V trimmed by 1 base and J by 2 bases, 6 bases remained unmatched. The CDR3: CASSLLAPSGAYEQYF. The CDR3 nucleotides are TGTGCCAGCAGTTTATTAGCCCCTAGCGGGGCCTACGAGCAGTACTTC.